The 27 T cell receptor beta chains given below trace back to one sample, sequenced in a study of cytomegalovirus exposure and HLA in healthy donors. In the PCR, 60 Vbeta and 13 Jbeta primers were used. TCRdb's copy holds only in-frame clones and misses some; the assay was immunoSEQ multiplex PCR. This sample carries about 180,000 clones, 76% of them seen once, and the ten largest clones take around 1.5%. The specimen was PBMCs. These receptor sequences come from a man younger than 30 in good health and CMV-seronegative.

The chain joins TRBV20-1 to TRBJ2-7, with D perhaps matching TRBD1 (5 bases). With 3 bases removed from V and 6 bases from J, the gap between germline ends came to 9 bases. This CDR3 comprises 11 residues. Germline V lookup: CDR1 DFQATT, CDR2 SNEGSKA (reference sequence). The CDR3 is CSASTGAEQYF. The CDR3 nucleotides are TGCAGTGCTAGCACAGGAGCCGAGCAGTACTTC.

The V call is TRBV4-1, the J call TRBJ1-2; 7 nucleotides match TRBD1. The length of the CDR3 is 13 residues. Germline V gene data show CDR1 as MGHRA and CDR2 as YSYEKL. Trimming removed 5 bases from V and 6 bases from J; junction bases left unmatched: 6. The CDR3, as DNA: TGCGCCAGCAGCATGGGACAGAAGGATGGCTACACCTTC. This translates into CASSMGQKDGYTF.

The chain joins TRBV19 to TRBJ1-5, with 8 bases fitting TRBD1. CDR3 length: 15 amino acids. V was pared by 5 bases and J by 1 base, with 4 bases of the junction left unmatched. Germline CDR1 LNHDA, CDR2 SQIVND (reference sequence). The CDR3 is CASSSGGGSNQPQHF. In DNA, the CDR3 is TGTGCCAGTAGTTCAGGGGGCGGGAGCAATCAGCCCCAGCATTTT.

The chain recombines TRBV19 with TRBJ1-6; 9 bases line up with TRBD1. The CDR3 runs to 17 residues. The trim removed 7 bases at V and 7 bases at J, leaving 14 bases unmatched. CDR1 is LNHDA, CDR2 SQIVND, per germline (reference sequence). CDR3 nucleotide sequence: TGTGCCAGTACCCCAGGGACAGGGACTGTATTCAATTCACCCCTCCACTTT. Amino acids: CASTPGTGTVFNSPLHF.

A word on this clone: Mismatch with germline at one junction end may stem from a read error. The rearrangement links TRBV6-1 to TRBJ1-1, with D perhaps TRBD1 (5 bases). Per the germline V gene, CDR1 is MNHNS and CDR2 is SASEGT. The CDR3 is 14 amino acids. The DNA for the CDR3 is TGTGCCAGCAGTTCGTTAGGGGTGAAGACTGAAGCTTTCTTT. Amino acid sequence: CASSSLGVKTEAFF.

This clone was seen once. The V gene is TRBV5-1, the J gene TRBJ2-1, with 11 nucleotides matching TRBD1. The CDR3 runs 17 residues. V was clipped by 1 base and J by 5 bases; unmatched bases: 8. Germline CDR1 SGHRS, CDR2 YFSETQ. As DNA, the CDR3 is TGCGCCAGCAGCTTGAGAGGGACAGGGGGAACGGACAATGAGCAGTTCTTC. This translates into CASSLRGTGGTDNEQFF.

This chain connects TRBV7-6 to TRBJ2-2; D is perhaps TRBD2 (5 bases). This CDR3 is built from 13 residues. The V end lost 1 base, the J end lost 7 bases, and 7 bases lay between the germline ends. The germline V gene has CDR1 SGHVS and CDR2 FNYEAQ. CDR3 DNA sequence: TGTGCCAGCAGCTTAGAAGAGGGCGGGGAGCTGTTTTTT. Its translation: CASSLEEGGELFF.

The rearrangement uses TRBV28 and TRBJ1-3; 8 bases are shared with TRBD1. Germline assignment: CDR1 MDHEN and CDR2 SYDVKM. J gave up 8 bases and V 6 bases, and 9 bases lay outside the gene matches. The CDR3 is 14 amino acids. CDR3 sequence (DNA): TGTGCCAGCAGGGACAGGGCCAGCCGGGACACCATATATTTT. Protein product: CASRDRASRDTIYF. The full variable domain, its missing parts supplied by reference TRBV28 and TRBJ1-3, is DVKVTQSSRYLVKRTGEKVFLECVQDMDHENMFWYRQDPGLGLRLIYFSYDVKMKEKGDIPEGYSVSREKKERFSLILESASTNQTSMYLCASRDRASRDTIYFGEGSWLTVV.

CDR3 in amino acids: CASRGTGGYNEQFF. CDR3 bases: TGTGCCAGTAGGGGGACAGGGGGGTACAATGAGCAGTTCTTC. This chain uses TRBV19 with TRBJ2-1; 11 bases agree with TRBD1. Unmatched junction bases numbered 2, after V lost 6 bases and J lost 4 bases. CDR3 length: 14 amino acids. Germline CDR1 LNHDA, CDR2 SQIVND (reference sequence).

V usage is TRBV5-1 and J usage is TRBJ2-5, with D possibly TRBD1 on 6 matching bases. This CDR3 spans 17 amino acids. Germline CDR1 is SGHRS and CDR2 is YFSETQ. The V end lost 4 bases, the J end lost 2 bases, and 21 bases lay between the germline ends. In DNA form, the CDR3 reads TGCGCCAGCAGCCAGATAAACCAGGGGCCCCTACAAGAGACCCAGTACTTC. Its protein product is CASSQINQGPLQETQYF.

The rearrangement links TRBV19 to TRBJ1-1; D might be TRBD1 (5 bases). With 5 bases removed from V and 4 bases from J, the gap between germline ends came to 17 bases. There are 15 residues in the CDR3. Germline CDR1 and CDR2: LNHDA and SQIVND (reference sequence). Here the CDR3 reads CASSVRGALGTEAFF. The CDR3 region has the DNA TGTGCCAGTAGTGTAAGGGGCGCGCTCGGCACTGAAGCTTTCTTT.

The chain links TRBV6-5 to TRBJ1-1; D unclear. V lost 8 bases, J lost 8 bases, and 21 bases lay in between. CDR1 is MNHEY, CDR2 SVGAGI, per germline. The CDR3 extends over 14 amino acids. In DNA form, the CDR3 reads TGTGCCAGCTCCAACGGACGGAGGGTCTCGGAAGCTTTCTTT. This sequence encodes CASSNGRRVSEAFF.

This chain joins TRBV10-1 and TRBJ2-3, with 7 bases fitting TRBD2. CDR1 is WNHNN and CDR2 is SYGVQD in the germline V gene (reference sequence). J gave up 6 bases and V 2 bases, and 5 bases lay outside the gene matches. The CDR3 has 14 residues. CDR3 sequence (DNA): TGCGCCAGCAGTGAGCTCGCGGGAGTGGATACGCAGTATTTT. It specifies CASSELAGVDTQYF.

The rearrangement uses TRBV5-1 and TRBJ2-5, with D unclear. Trimming removed 3 bases at V and 6 bases at J, with 15 bases between. CDR1 is SGHRS, CDR2 YFSETQ, per germline. The CDR3 has 14 residues. The CDR3, as DNA: TGCGCCAGCAGCTCCTGGCAGAATTCGCAGACCCAGTACTTC. Residues: CASSSWQNSQTQYF.

This clone showed up just a few times. The rearrangement joins TRBV9 to TRBJ2-1, with 9 bases aligning to TRBD2. The CDR3 sequence is 15 residues long. Germline CDR1 and CDR2: SGDLS and YYNGEE. The J segment lost 7 bases and the V segment lost 0 bases, leaving 5 bases of the junction unmatched. This CDR3 reads CASSVEAGGGNEQFF. The CDR3 DNA sequence: TGTGCCAGCAGCGTAGAGGCGGGAGGGGGGAATGAGCAGTTCTTC.

As to this clone: Other nucleotide sequences from this sample produce the same CDR3. The CDR3 nucleotides read TGTGCCTGGAGCTTAAACACCGGGGAGCTGTTTTTT. This encodes CAWSLNTGELFF. The chain carries TRBV30 and TRBJ2-2; no definite D call. V gave up 3 bases and J gave up 2 bases, with 4 bases separating them. Germline V gives CDR1 GTSNPN, CDR2 SVGIG (reference sequence). The CDR3 runs 12 residues.

The chain carries TRBV25-1 and TRBJ1-1; D uncertain. CDR1 MGHDK and CDR2 SYGVNS come from the germline V gene. V was pared by 11 bases and J by 6 bases, with 16 bases between. CDR3 length: 12 residues. CDR3 sequence reads: CAASGLSAEAFF. CDR3 bases: TGTGCCGCCTCGGGATTAAGCGCTGAAGCTTTCTTT.

V gene TRBV15 combines with J gene TRBJ1-1; a possible D gene is TRBD1 (6 bases). CDR1 is LNHNV and CDR2 is YYDKDF in the germline V gene (reference sequence). V gave up 7 bases and J gave up 1 base, with 10 bases separating them. The CDR3 extends over 13 amino acids. CDR3 in DNA: TGTGCCACCACGGGGGGGGCGAACACTGAAGCTTTCTTT. This sequence encodes CATTGGANTEAFF.

This chain uses TRBV28 with TRBJ1-1, with TRBD1 identical over 7 bases. J was trimmed by 6 bases and V by 5 bases; bases with no gene match: 9. CDR3 length: 14 amino acids. Germline CDR1 MDHEN, CDR2 SYDVKM. The CDR3 region has the DNA TGTGCCAGCAGTCTCCTCGACAGGGACCCTGAAGCTTTCTTT. Translated, it gives CASSLLDRDPEAFF.

The chain carries TRBV30 and TRBJ2-3, with 7 bases identical to TRBD2. Germline CDR1 reads GTSNPN; CDR2 reads SVGIG (reference sequence). CDR3 length: 14 amino acids. With V trimmed by 5 bases and J by 6 bases, 11 bases remained unmatched. The CDR3 nucleotides read TGTGCCTGGTCTGACCGGGACTACTGGGATACGCAGTATTTT. Its translation: CAWSDRDYWDTQYF.

CDR3 in DNA: TGTGCCAGCAGCTTACAGATAGCGGGGAGCAATGAGCAGTTCTTC. Translated, it gives CASSLQIAGSNEQFF. The chain recombines TRBV7-3 with TRBJ2-1, with TRBD2 matching over 8 bases. This CDR3 is 15 amino acids long. V gave up 2 bases and J gave up 6 bases; unmatched junction bases: 6. Germline V gene lookup returns CDR1 SGHTA and CDR2 FQGTGA.

The chain carries TRBV10-3 and TRBJ1-2; 7 nucleotides agree with TRBD1. The germline gives CDR1 ENHRY, CDR2 SYGVKD. Trimming cost V 10 bases and J 2 bases; bases outside gene matches: 10. CDR3 length: 14 residues. The CDR3 loop reads CATREPRGNYGYTF. The CDR3 region has the DNA TGTGCCACCAGAGAGCCCAGGGGGAACTATGGCTACACCTTC.

The J gene is TRBJ2-2, the V gene TRBV5-4; 8 bases fit TRBD1. Unmatched junction bases numbered 5, after V lost 4 bases and J lost 6 bases. This CDR3 spans 14 amino acids. Germline CDR1 reads SGHNT; CDR2 reads YYREEE (reference sequence). The CDR3 loop is CASSPLQGAGELFF. The CDR3 nucleotides read TGTGCCAGCAGCCCCCTACAGGGGGCCGGGGAGCTGTTTTTT.

The DNA for the CDR3 is TGTGCCTGGAGTAACACAGGGGGAACTGAAGCTTTCTTT. Residues: CAWSNTGGTEAFF. The chain carries TRBV30 and TRBJ1-1, with 8 bases that match TRBD1. This CDR3 has 13 amino acids. Germline CDR1 reads GTSNPN; CDR2 reads SVGIG (reference sequence). The J segment lost 5 bases and the V segment lost 2 bases, leaving 4 bases of the junction unmatched.

V is TRBV27 and J is TRBJ2-1; the match to TRBD2 covers 8 bases. The CDR3 contains 17 residues. V gave up 7 bases and J gave up 0 bases; unmatched junction bases: 11. Germline CDR1 MNHEY, CDR2 SMNVEV (reference sequence). The CDR3 DNA reads as TGTGCCAGCATTGGGCTAGCGGGCACAGGCTCCTACAATGAGCAGTTCTTC. Amino acid sequence: CASIGLAGTGSYNEQFF.

The chain couples TRBV5-4 to TRBJ2-7; 8 bases are a match to TRBD2. This CDR3 has 15 residues. The V gene end was trimmed by 2 bases and the J gene end by 2 bases; junction bases not matched to a gene: 6. Germline V lookup: CDR1 SGHNT, CDR2 YYREEE (reference sequence). The CDR3 region has the DNA TGTGCCAGCAGCTTTAGTAGCGGGACCGCCTACGAGCAGTACTTC. Translating gives CASSFSSGTAYEQYF.

This rearrangement joins TRBV27 to TRBJ2-7; possible D gene TRBD1, 5 bases. Trimming shortened V by 7 bases and J by 5 bases, and 18 bases separated the two germline ends. This CDR3 is built from 14 residues. Germline CDR1 reads MNHEY; CDR2 reads SMNVEV (reference sequence). The CDR3 protein is CASTLVAGRNEQYF. The CDR3 DNA reads as TGTGCCAGCACCTTAGTAGCAGGGCGCAACGAGCAGTACTTC.